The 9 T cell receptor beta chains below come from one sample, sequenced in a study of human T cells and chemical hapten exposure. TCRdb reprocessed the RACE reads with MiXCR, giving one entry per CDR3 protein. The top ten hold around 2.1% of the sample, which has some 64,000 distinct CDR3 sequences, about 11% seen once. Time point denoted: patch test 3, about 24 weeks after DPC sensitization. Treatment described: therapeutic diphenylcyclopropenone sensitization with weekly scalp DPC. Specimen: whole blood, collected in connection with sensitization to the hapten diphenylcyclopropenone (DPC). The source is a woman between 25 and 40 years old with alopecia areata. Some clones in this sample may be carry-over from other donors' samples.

The CDR3 loop reads CASTRQGADTQYF. The CDR3 DNA sequence: TGTGCCAGCACTAGACAGGGGGCGGATACGCAGTATTTT. The genes are TRBV28 and TRBJ2-3; TRBD1 matches at 10 bases. Germline CDR1 and CDR2: MDHEN and SYDVKM. V lost 7 bases to trimming and J lost 6 bases; unmatched junction nucleotides: 4. The CDR3 length is 13 residues.

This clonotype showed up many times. CDR3 loop: CASSQGDRGRLDTQYF. Written as DNA, the CDR3 is TGTGCCAGCAGCCAGGGGGACAGGGGGCGTCTGGATACGCAGTATTTT. The rearrangement links TRBV4-2 to TRBJ2-3; 12 bases are a match to TRBD1. This CDR3 is 16 amino acids long. The trim removed 3 bases at V and 6 bases at J, leaving 7 bases unmatched. Germline loops: CDR1 LGHNA, CDR2 YNFKEQ.

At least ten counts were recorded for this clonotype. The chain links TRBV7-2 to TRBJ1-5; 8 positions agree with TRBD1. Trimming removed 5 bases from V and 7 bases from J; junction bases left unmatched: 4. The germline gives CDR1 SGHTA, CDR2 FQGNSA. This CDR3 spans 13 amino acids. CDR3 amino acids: CASSPDRGQPQHF. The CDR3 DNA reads TGTGCCAGCAGCCCAGACAGGGGACAGCCCCAGCATTTT.

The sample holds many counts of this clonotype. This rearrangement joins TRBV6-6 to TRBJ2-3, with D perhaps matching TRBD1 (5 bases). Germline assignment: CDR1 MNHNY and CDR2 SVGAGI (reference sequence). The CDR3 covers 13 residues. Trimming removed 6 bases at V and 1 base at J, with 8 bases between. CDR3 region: CASSPRGTDTQYF. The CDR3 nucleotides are TGTGCCAGCAGCCCCAGGGGCACAGATACGCAGTATTTT.

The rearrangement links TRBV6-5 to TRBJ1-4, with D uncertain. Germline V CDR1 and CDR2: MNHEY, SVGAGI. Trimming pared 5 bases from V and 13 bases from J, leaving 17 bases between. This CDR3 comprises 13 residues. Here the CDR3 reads CASSITLQNTLFF. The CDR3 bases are TGTGCCAGCAGTATTACCCTACAGAATACACTGTTTTTT.

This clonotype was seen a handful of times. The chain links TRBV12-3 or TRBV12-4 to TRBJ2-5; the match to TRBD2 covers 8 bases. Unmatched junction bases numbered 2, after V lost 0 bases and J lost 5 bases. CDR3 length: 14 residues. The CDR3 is CASSLASGGETQYF. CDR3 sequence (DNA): TGTGCCAGCAGTTTAGCCAGCGGGGGTGAGACCCAGTACTTC.

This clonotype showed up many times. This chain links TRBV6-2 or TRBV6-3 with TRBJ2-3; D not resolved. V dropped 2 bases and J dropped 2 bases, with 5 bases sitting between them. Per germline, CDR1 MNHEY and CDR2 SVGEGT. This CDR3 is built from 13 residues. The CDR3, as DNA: TGTGCCAGCAGTTACCTCATCACAGATACGCAGTATTTT. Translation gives CASSYLITDTQYF.

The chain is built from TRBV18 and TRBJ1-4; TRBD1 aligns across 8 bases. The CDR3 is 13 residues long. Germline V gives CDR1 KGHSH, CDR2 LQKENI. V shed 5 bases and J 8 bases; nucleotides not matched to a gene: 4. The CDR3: CASSRGQEEKLFF. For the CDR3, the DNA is TGTGCCAGCTCAAGGGGACAGGAGGAAAAACTGTTTTTT. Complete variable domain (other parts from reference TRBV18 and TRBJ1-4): NAGVMQNPRHLVRRRGQEARLRCSPMKGHSHVYWYRQLPEEGLKFMVYLQKENIIDESGMPKERFSAEFPKEGPSILRIQQVVRGDSAAYFCASSRGQEEKLFFGSGTQLSVL.

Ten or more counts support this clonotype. The CDR3 here is CASSSGLGLTDTIYF. In nucleotides, the CDR3 is TGTGCCAGCAGCTCGGGTCTGGGGTTAACGGACACCATATATTTT. This chain uses TRBV6-1 with TRBJ1-3, with D uncertain. Germline V lookup: CDR1 MNHNS, CDR2 SASEGT. The CDR3 contains 15 residues. Trimming cost V 6 bases and J 8 bases, with 20 bases left between them.